What follows describes a single T cell receptor beta chain. What it binds is unknown. Uncontrolled infection, other autoimmune disease, pregnancy and lactation each barred patients from inclusion. Each diagnosis drew on symptoms, thyroxine, TRAb, thyroid ultrasound and orbital computed tomography findings. The data stem from a study of T cells in Graves' hyperthyroidism and ophthalmopathy. Study conclusions and caveats: Clonotypes that were expanded in thyroid above 0.001 mostly appeared in blood too. A model of 13 V-J pairs discriminated ophthalmopathy from stable hyperthyroidism.

The CDR3 regions of TCR beta were amplified from RNA transcripts. HTBI primers drove first-round RT-PCR of the TCR CDR3. TCRdb re-derived calls from the multiplex PCR reads in MiXCR, one entry per CDR3 protein. The sample contains 550,000 to 600,000 distinct CDR3 sequences, 40% to 55% of which appear only once. The V gene lost 3 bases and the J gene lost 2 bases, with 10 bases spanning the gap. Germline V gives CDR1 SQVTM, CDR2 ANQGSEA. The CDR3 is 13 residues long. This chain links TRBV29-1 with TRBJ1-2; possible D gene TRBD1, 5 bases. This receptor was obtained from an adult woman with Graves' disease, either hyperthyroidism or ophthalmopathy (not recorded which). Sequencing was done on a sample of peripheral blood or thyroid tissue (not recorded which). The CDR3 is CSVDGGGNYGYTF. The DNA of the CDR3 is TGCAGCGTTGATGGGGGGGGGAACTATGGCTACACCTTC.